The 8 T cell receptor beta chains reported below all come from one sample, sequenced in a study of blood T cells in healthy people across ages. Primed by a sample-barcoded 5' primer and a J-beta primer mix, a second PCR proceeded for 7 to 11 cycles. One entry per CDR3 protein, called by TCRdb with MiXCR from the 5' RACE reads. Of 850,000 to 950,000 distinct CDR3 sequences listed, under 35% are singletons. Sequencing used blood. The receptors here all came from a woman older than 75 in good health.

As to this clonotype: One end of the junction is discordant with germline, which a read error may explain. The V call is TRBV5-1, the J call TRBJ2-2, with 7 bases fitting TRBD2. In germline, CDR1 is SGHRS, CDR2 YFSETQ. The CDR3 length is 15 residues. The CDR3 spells CTSSLAGANTGELFF. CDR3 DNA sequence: TGCACCAGCAGCTTGGCGGGGGCGAACACCGGGGAGCTGTTTTTT. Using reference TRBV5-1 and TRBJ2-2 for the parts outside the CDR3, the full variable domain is KAGVTQTPRYLIKTRGQQVTLSCSPISGHRSVSWYQQTPGQGLQFLFEYFSETQRNKGNFPGRFSGRQFSNSRSEMNVSTLELGDSALYLCTSSLAGANTGELFFGEGSRLTVL.

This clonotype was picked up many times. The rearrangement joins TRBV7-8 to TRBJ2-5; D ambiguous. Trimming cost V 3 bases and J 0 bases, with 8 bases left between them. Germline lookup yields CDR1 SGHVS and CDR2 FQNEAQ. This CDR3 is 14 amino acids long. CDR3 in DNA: TGTGCCAGCAGCTTCCAAAGTAACCAAGAGACCCAGTACTTC. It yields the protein CASSFQSNQETQYF.

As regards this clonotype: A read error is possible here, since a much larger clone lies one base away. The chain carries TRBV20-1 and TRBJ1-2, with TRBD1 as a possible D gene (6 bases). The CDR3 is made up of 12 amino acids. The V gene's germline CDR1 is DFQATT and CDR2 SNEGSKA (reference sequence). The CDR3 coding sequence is TGCAGGGCCGTACGGGGGCCCTATGGCTACACCTTC. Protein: CRAVRGPYGYTF.

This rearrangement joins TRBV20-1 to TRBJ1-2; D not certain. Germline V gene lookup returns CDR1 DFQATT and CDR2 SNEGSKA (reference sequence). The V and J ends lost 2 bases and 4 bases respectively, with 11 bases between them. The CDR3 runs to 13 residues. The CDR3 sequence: CSARNFDLYGYTF. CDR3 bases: TGCAGTGCTAGAAATTTCGACCTCTATGGCTACACCTTC.

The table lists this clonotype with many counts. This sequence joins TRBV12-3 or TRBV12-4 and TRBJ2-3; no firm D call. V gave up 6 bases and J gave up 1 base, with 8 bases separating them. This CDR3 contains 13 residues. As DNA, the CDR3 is TGTGCCAGCAGCAATACTCGCACAGATACGCAGTATTTT. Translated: CASSNTRTDTQYF.

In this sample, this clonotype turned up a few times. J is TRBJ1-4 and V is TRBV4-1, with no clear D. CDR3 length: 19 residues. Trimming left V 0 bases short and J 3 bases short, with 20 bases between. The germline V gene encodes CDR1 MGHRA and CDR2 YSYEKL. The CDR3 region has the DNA TGCGCCAGCAGCCAAGACGTCAGGCACCGGGGTCTTGCTAATGAAAAACTGTTTTTT. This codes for CASSQDVRHRGLANEKLFF.

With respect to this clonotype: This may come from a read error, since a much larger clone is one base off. This chain's CDR3 is CASVNLWLVREYHEQFF. In nucleotides, the CDR3 is TGTGCCAGCGTCAATCTGTGGCTAGTCAGGGAATATCATGAGCAGTTCTTC. The V gene is TRBV12-3 or TRBV12-4, the J gene TRBJ2-1; possibly TRBD1 for D (5 bases). The CDR3 consists of 17 residues. Trimming stripped 8 bases from V and 8 bases from J, with 28 bases between.

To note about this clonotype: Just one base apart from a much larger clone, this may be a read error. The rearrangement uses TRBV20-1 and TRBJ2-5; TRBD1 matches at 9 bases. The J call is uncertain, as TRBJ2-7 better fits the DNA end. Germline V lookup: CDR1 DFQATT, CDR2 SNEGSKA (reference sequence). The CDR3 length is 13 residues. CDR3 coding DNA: TGCAGTGCTGACGGACAGGGGAGGTACGAGCAGTACTTC. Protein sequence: CSADGQGRYEQYF.